This is a list of T cell receptor beta chains from one sample in a study of human T cells and chemical hapten exposure. Each CDR3 protein is one row after TCRdb ran MiXCR on the RACE reads. In the table there are 180,000 or so distinct CDR3 sequences, roughly 15% of which are singletons. Specimen: whole blood, collected in connection with sensitization to the hapten diphenylcyclopropenone (DPC). The receptors shown here come from a woman aged 25-40 years with alopecia areata. Some clones in this sample may be carry-over from other donors' samples. CDR3s include the opening cysteine and the closing phenylalanine or tryptophan. The D gene is left open where the match is weak. Only part of the rows carry a size: once, few, many, or a class if the clone is expanded.

j_call: TRBJ2-2
d_call: .
clone_size: many
v_call: TRBV19
cdr3_aa: CASKMILRTPSNTGELFF
cdr3_nt: TGTGCCAGTAAAATGATACTAAGGACGCCTTCGAACACCGGGGAGCTGTTTTTT

j_call: TRBJ1-2
d_call: .
clone_size: few
v_call: TRBV18
cdr3_aa: CASSPPGVLRSEGYTF
cdr3_nt: TGTGCCAGCTCACCACCGGGAGTGTTGAGAAGTGAGGGCTACACCTTC

j_call: TRBJ1-4
d_call: .
clone_size: few
v_call: TRBV7-2
cdr3_aa: CASSLGQGIRKLFF
cdr3_nt: TGTGCCAGCAGTCTTGGTCAGGGGATCCGAAAACTGTTTTTT

j_call: TRBJ2-4
d_call: TRBD1
clone_size: few
v_call: TRBV7-2
cdr3_aa: CASSPRQGPDIQYF
cdr3_nt: TGTGCCAGCAGCCCGAGACAGGGTCCGGACATTCAGTACTTC

j_call: TRBJ2-1
d_call: .
clone_size: many
v_call: TRBV7-8
cdr3_aa: CASGWDLGTYNEQFF
cdr3_nt: TGTGCCAGCGGATGGGACCTGGGGACCTACAATGAGCAGTTCTTC

j_call: TRBJ2-7
d_call: .
clone_size: few
v_call: TRBV28
cdr3_aa: CASSSPQFYEQYF
cdr3_nt: TGTGCCAGCAGTTCCCCGCAATTCTACGAGCAGTACTTC

j_call: TRBJ2-7
d_call: .
clone_size: many
v_call: TRBV20-1
cdr3_aa: CSARGTVSSYEQYF
cdr3_nt: TGCAGTGCTAGAGGGACTGTAAGCTCCTACGAGCAGTACTTC

j_call: TRBJ2-6
d_call: .
clone_size: .
v_call: TRBV7-9
cdr3_aa: CASSSVHSGANVLTF
cdr3_nt: TGTGCCAGCAGCTCTGTCCACTCTGGGGCCAACGTCCTGACTTTC

j_call: TRBJ2-2
d_call: .
clone_size: many
v_call: TRBV4-2
cdr3_aa: CASSQRAGELFF
cdr3_nt: TGTGCCAGCAGCCAAAGAGCCGGGGAGCTGTTTTTT

j_call: TRBJ1-5
d_call: .
clone_size: many
v_call: TRBV7-2
cdr3_aa: CASSFPPRGNQPQHF
cdr3_nt: TGTGCCAGCAGCTTCCCCCCGAGGGGCAATCAGCCCCAGCATTTT

j_call: TRBJ2-2
d_call: TRBD2
clone_size: .
v_call: TRBV4-1
cdr3_aa: CASSQELAAGPPGELFF
cdr3_nt: TGCGCCAGCAGCCAGGAACTAGCGGCGGGACCCCCCGGGGAGCTGTTTTTT

j_call: TRBJ2-3
d_call: TRBD2
clone_size: .
v_call: TRBV6-1
cdr3_aa: CASHLSSGGTTDTQYF
cdr3_nt: TGTGCCAGCCATCTATCCAGCGGGGGGACCACAGATACGCAGTATTTT

j_call: TRBJ2-7
d_call: .
clone_size: .
v_call: TRBV11-3
cdr3_aa: CASSPDGASSYEQYF
cdr3_nt: TGTGCCAGCAGCCCGGACGGAGCCTCCTCCTACGAGCAGTACTTC

j_call: TRBJ1-1
d_call: TRBD1
clone_size: few
v_call: TRBV7-9
cdr3_aa: CASSSPGQLAGAFF
cdr3_nt: TGTGCCAGCAGCTCCCCGGGACAGCTGGCGGGAGCTTTCTTT

j_call: TRBJ2-4
d_call: .
clone_size: few
v_call: TRBV6-1
cdr3_aa: CASSDGSIAKNIQYF
cdr3_nt: TGTGCCAGCAGTGATGGCTCCATAGCCAAAAACATTCAGTACTTC

j_call: TRBJ2-1
d_call: TRBD2
clone_size: few
v_call: TRBV19
cdr3_aa: CASSPNPPGGAAYNEQFF
cdr3_nt: TGTGCCAGTAGTCCAAACCCCCCGGGGGGAGCGGCCTACAATGAGCAGTTCTTC

j_call: TRBJ1-6
d_call: .
clone_size: few
v_call: TRBV20-1
cdr3_aa: CSARNGFRHNSPLHF
cdr3_nt: TGCAGTGCTAGAAATGGGTTCCGCCATAATTCACCCCTCCACTTT

j_call: TRBJ1-2
d_call: TRBD1
clone_size: few
v_call: TRBV4-1
cdr3_aa: CASSHDSLPGQGFGYTF
cdr3_nt: TGCGCCAGCAGCCACGATTCCCTCCCGGGACAGGGATTTGGCTACACCTTC

j_call: TRBJ2-2
d_call: .
clone_size: .
v_call: TRBV18
cdr3_aa: CASSLNRGRGSGELFF
cdr3_nt: TGTGCCAGCTCACTGAACCGGGGTCGTGGTTCCGGGGAGCTGTTTTTT

j_call: TRBJ1-1
d_call: .
clone_size: .
v_call: TRBV18
cdr3_aa: CASSPGRWGNTEAFF
cdr3_nt: TGTGCCAGCTCGCCCGGGAGGTGGGGGAACACTGAAGCTTTCTTT

j_call: TRBJ2-7
d_call: .
clone_size: many
v_call: TRBV5-1
cdr3_aa: CASSLGLGIARYEQYF
cdr3_nt: TGCGCCAGCAGCTTGGGGTTAGGGATTGCCCGCTACGAGCAGTACTTC

j_call: TRBJ1-1
d_call: TRBD1
clone_size: few
v_call: TRBV6-2/TRBV6-3
cdr3_aa: CASIQGPTEAFF
cdr3_nt: TGTGCCAGCATACAGGGGCCCACTGAAGCTTTCTTT

j_call: TRBJ1-1
d_call: .
clone_size: few
v_call: TRBV7-8
cdr3_aa: CASSLRQSGEAFF
cdr3_nt: TGTGCCAGCAGCTTGAGGCAGTCGGGTGAAGCTTTCTTT

j_call: TRBJ1-4
d_call: .
clone_size: .
v_call: TRBV20-1
cdr3_aa: CSAPRGGEKLFF
cdr3_nt: TGCAGTGCCCCCCGGGGAGGGGAAAAACTGTTTTTT

j_call: TRBJ2-7
d_call: .
clone_size: few
v_call: TRBV6-2/TRBV6-3
cdr3_aa: CASSQGAAARDEQYF
cdr3_nt: TGTGCCAGCAGCCAAGGGGCCGCCGCCAGGGACGAGCAGTACTTC

j_call: TRBJ1-4
d_call: TRBD1
clone_size: few
v_call: TRBV2
cdr3_aa: CASTGQAGEKLFF
cdr3_nt: TGTGCCAGCACGGGACAGGCGGGGGAAAAACTGTTTTTT

j_call: TRBJ2-2
d_call: .
clone_size: few
v_call: TRBV19
cdr3_aa: CASSIGWAGELFF
cdr3_nt: TGTGCCAGTAGTATAGGGTGGGCCGGGGAGCTGTTTTTT